This is a list of T cell receptor beta chains from one sample in a study of regulatory T cells in long-lasting Graves disease. TCRdb passed the multiplex PCR reads through MiXCR, listing each CDR3 protein once. Here the sample spans 500,000 or so distinct CDR3 sequences, 12% to 15% being singletons. These data were likewise used in another study, on T cells in Graves' hyperthyroidism and ophthalmopathy.

The material sequenced was peripheral blood mononuclear cells (PBMCs), taken at new diagnosis, from a patient treated with antithyroid drugs. The receptors stem from a woman aged 50 to 60 with Graves disease. CDR3s include the opening cysteine and the closing phenylalanine or tryptophan. D genes are given only for firm matches. Clone size appears in some rows only: once, few, many, or a class for an expanded clone.

-	TRBD1	TRBV6-1	TRBJ1-2	15	CASSEVWQGAIGYTF	TGTGCCAGCAGTGAAGTGTGGCAGGGGGCAATTGGCTACACCTTC
many	-	TRBV2	TRBJ2-5	14	CASILRRVRETQYF	TGTGCCAGCATCCTACGGAGGGTGCGGGAGACCCAGTACTTC
many	TRBD1	TRBV10-2	TRBJ2-2	18	CASSDPTGFAMNTGELFF	TGCGCCAGCAGTGACCCGACAGGGTTCGCCATGAACACCGGGGAGCTGTTTTTT
many	TRBD1	TRBV7-9	TRBJ2-1	14	CASSLYGTGNEQFF	TGTGCCAGCAGCTTGTACGGGACAGGGAATGAGCAGTTCTTC
-	TRBD2	TRBV3-1	TRBJ2-1	17	CASSLERAGESYNEQFF	TGTGCCAGCAGCCTAGAGAGGGCGGGAGAATCCTACAATGAGCAGTTCTTC
many	TRBD1	TRBV11-2	TRBJ1-1	16	CASSPGTGEINTEAFF	TGTGCCAGCAGCCCGGGGACAGGCGAGATTAACACTGAAGCTTTCTTT
-	TRBD2	TRBV5-6	TRBJ2-5	15	CASSLGLAGGLVLLF	TGTGCCAGCAGCTTGGGGCTAGCGGGAGGATTGGTTCTTCTCTTC
-	TRBD1	TRBV14	TRBJ2-3	16	CASSQETGVFTDTQYF	TGTGCCAGCAGCCAAGAAACAGGGGTTTTTACAGATACGCAGTATTTT
-	TRBD1	TRBV13	TRBJ2-7	15	CDSSTIGTGDYEQYF	TGTGACAGCAGCACCATAGGGACAGGGGACTACGAGCAGTACTTC
few	TRBD1	TRBV25-1	TRBJ1-1	13	CASKKQGFTEAFF	TGTGCCAGCAAAAAACAGGGGTTCACTGAAGCTTTCTTT
-	-	TRBV6-1	TRBJ2-1	15	CASSQGARSYNGQFF	TGTGCCAGCAGTCAAGGGGCACGGTCCTACAATGGGCAGTTCTTC
few	TRBD1	TRBV30	TRBJ2-5	15	CAWSIGQGLLETQYF	TGTGCCTGGAGTATAGGACAGGGGCTTCTAGAGACCCAGTACTTC
few	TRBD2	TRBV7-9	TRBJ2-2	18	CASSSKGGLAAGTGELFF	TGTGCCAGCAGCTCCAAAGGCGGACTAGCGGCCGGAACCGGGGAGCTGTTTTTT
few	TRBD2	TRBV18	TRBJ2-7	16	CASSPVLAGEVYEQYF	TGTGCCAGCTCACCGGTTCTAGCGGGAGAAGTTTACGAGCAGTACTTC
many	-	TRBV28	TRBJ2-7	15	CASSSGDSWVPEQYF	TGTGCCAGCAGTTCAGGTGACAGTTGGGTCCCCGAGCAGTACTTC
few	TRBD1	TRBV20-1	TRBJ2-2	15	CSVLRDRGPTGELFF	TGCAGTGTTTTACGGGACAGGGGGCCCACCGGGGAGCTGTTTTTT
-	TRBD2	TRBV28	TRBJ2-1	19	CASSTTSGTFTGSYDEQFF	TGTGCCAGCAGTACGACTAGCGGTACTTTCACGGGGTCCTACGATGAGCAGTTCTTC
-	TRBD2	TRBV9	TRBJ2-7	15	CASSVVGLAGDEQYF	TGTGCCAGCAGCGTAGTAGGACTAGCGGGAGACGAGCAGTACTTC
many	TRBD1	TRBV3-1	TRBJ1-1	16	CASSLRYRGSAFEAFF	TGTGCCAGCAGCCTCAGGTACAGGGGGTCGGCCTTTGAAGCTTTCTTT
many	TRBD1	TRBV28	TRBJ1-1	15	CASNNRGSGNTEAFF	TGTGCCAGCAACAACAGGGGGAGTGGGAACACTGAAGCTTTCTTT
many	-	TRBV11-2	TRBJ2-2	11	CASSFLGELFF	TGTGCCAGCAGCTTCCTCGGGGAGCTGTTTTTT
-	TRBD1	TRBV5-1	TRBJ1-4	20	CASYTRKPTGGSWTNEKLFF	TGCGCCAGCTACACCCGAAAACCGACAGGGGGTAGTTGGACTAATGAAAAACTGTTTTTT
few	-	TRBV24-1	TRBJ1-1	13	CATRGAEDIEAFF	TGTGCCACCAGGGGGGCGGAGGACATTGAAGCTTTCTTT
-	-	TRBV3-1	TRBJ1-2	14	CASRRTERGYGYTF	TGTGCCAGCAGGAGGACGGAAAGGGGCTATGGCTACACCTTC
many	-	TRBV7-9	TRBJ2-2	15	CASSLGGADTGELFF	TGTGCCAGCAGCTTAGGGGGGGCTGACACCGGGGAGCTGTTTTTT
many	-	TRBV27	TRBJ1-5	15	CASSPDSYSNQPQHF	TGTGCCAGCAGTCCGGACAGCTATAGCAATCAGCCCCAGCATTTT
few	-	TRBV5-5	TRBJ2-5	15	CASSPEGWVRETQYF	TGTGCCAGCAGCCCAGAGGGGTGGGTAAGAGAGACCCAGTACTTC
few	TRBD1	TRBV12-3/TRBV12-4	TRBJ2-6	17	CASSLYRGATGANVLTF	TGTGCCAGCAGTTTATACAGGGGTGCGACTGGGGCCAACGTCCTGACTTTC
few	-	TRBV24-1	TRBJ2-2	16	CATSDFFRGNTGELFF	TGTGCCACCAGTGATTTCTTCAGGGGTAACACCGGGGAGCTGTTTTTT
once	-	TRBV19	TRBJ2-1	14	CASSILGEPWGQFF	TGTGCCAGTAGTATCCTGGGAGAGCCATGGGGGCAGTTCTTC
many	TRBD1	TRBV6-1	TRBJ1-2	16	CASSRDSGGPNYGYTF	TGTGCCAGCAGTAGGGACAGCGGCGGCCCTAACTATGGCTACACCTTC
-	-	TRBV30	TRBJ1-1	13	CAWTVLGDTAAFF	TGTGCCTGGACTGTCTTGGGGGACACTGCAGCTTTCTTT
many	TRBD2	TRBV6-2/TRBV6-3	TRBJ2-3	13	CASTAGGRVTQYF	TGTGCCAGCACCGCGGGAGGGCGGGTTACGCAGTATTTT
few	-	TRBV2	TRBJ2-2	14	CASSGLVSTGELFF	TGTGCCAGTTCGGGGCTAGTTAGCACCGGGGAGCTGTTTTTT
many	-	TRBV27	TRBJ2-1	16	CASSPRTDSSYNEQFF	TGTGCCAGCAGTCCAAGGACAGACAGCTCCTACAATGAGCAGTTCTTC
-	-	TRBV7-9	TRBJ2-3	16	CASSPPEAVSTDTQYF	TGTGCCAGCAGCCCCCCAGAGGCCGTAAGCACAGATACGCAGTATTTT
many	-	TRBV6-2/TRBV6-3	TRBJ2-4	15	CASSSAGIAKNIQYF	TGTGCCAGCAGTTCGGCAGGGATAGCCAAAAACATTCAGTACTTC
many	TRBD2	TRBV7-9	TRBJ2-5	14	CASSLSGSGETQYF	TGTGCCAGCAGCTTAAGCGGGAGCGGAGAGACCCAGTACTTC
few	-	TRBV19	TRBJ2-7	12	CATHSPTLEQYF	TGTGCCACCCATTCCCCGACCCTGGAGCAGTACTTC
few	-	TRBV6-2/TRBV6-3	TRBJ1-4	15	CASSYSYGAAEKLFF	TGTGCCAGCAGTTACTCATACGGGGCCGCGGAGAAACTGTTTTTT
many	TRBD2	TRBV20-1	TRBJ2-7	13	CSQTGTNSYEQYF	TGCAGTCAGACCGGGACTAACTCCTACGAGCAGTACTTC